This section outlines one TCR beta chain sequence together with its context. This table comes from immunoSEQ multiplex PCR, and its TCRdb copy is limited to in-frame clones, with some not included. The sample holds 84,000 or so clones, approximately 90% seen once. This sample is part of a study of blood T cell repertoires in COVID-19. Germline loops: CDR1 LGHNA, CDR2 YSLEER. The CDR3 totals 14 residues. V lost 5 bases to trimming and J lost 7 bases; unmatched junction nucleotides: 5. The TCR originated in a man aged 55 to 70 with acute or convalescent COVID-19. The rearrangement uses TRBV4-3 and TRBJ2-1; 10 positions agree with TRBD1. Material: peripheral blood. CDR3 protein: CASSYRQGANEQFF. In DNA, the CDR3 is TGCGCCAGCAGCTACCGACAGGGGGCGAATGAGCAGTTCTTC.